This T cell receptor (beta chain) was captured by sequencing in a study of identical twins (dated by TCRdb to the mid-2010s). In the study overall: TCR alpha and beta repertoires from monozygotic twins, unrelated adults of various ages and cord blood were deep-sequenced to test whether fetal clonotypes persist. To rule out contamination, replicate twin experiments were performed at different times with different library preparation protocols.

The V end gives up 8 bases and the J end 4 bases, leaving 8 bases in the junction not matched to a gene. The germline V gene gives CDR1 as ENHRY and CDR2 as SYGVKD. The CDR3 runs 14 amino acids, cysteine and phenylalanine included. Only the CDR3 portion is preserved as DNA: 42 bases, with reading frame beginning at the first base. Libraries were constructed by 5' RACE. The data were produced on an Illumina HiSeq 2000. A universal primer binding site was added through template switching, and the final cDNA carried a unique molecular identifier so that TCR cDNA molecules could be counted accurately. Specific primers in the conserved constant-segment region were used to synthesize first-strand cDNA for TCR alpha and beta chains. To control for contamination, each cDNA library was double barcoded with a SMART-Mk sample barcode plus Illumina barcodes. TruSeq adapter sequences and Illumina sample barcodes were added in two successive PCR steps. The Illumina HiSeq platform was used with custom primers to sequence TCR alpha and beta cDNA libraries. Regarding the original processing steps: Raw reads were processed with MiGEC to extract unique molecular identifiers, and MiXCR was used to determine CDR3 positions. Recombination models were inferred per individual with the repgenHMM and IGoR tools using an EM algorithm. Shared clonotypes were analyzed with the tcR package in R, and sharing was normalized by the product of cloneset sizes. To study raw recombination free of thymic and clonal selection effects, out-of-frame nonproductive sequences were analyzed. TCRdb's own reprocessing of the public reads used fastp at Q25 and MiXCR and kept productive beta chains. Entries that share a CDR3 protein sequence are merged under the most common genes and DNA. In this record, the V and J calls reflect TCRdb's handling and not the investigators' own analysis. The sample table shows about 260,000 distinct CDR3 sequences, and roughly 7% are seen once. Clones ranked in the top ten supply under 4% of the sample.

Overall results and qualifications from the work: Zero-insertion analyses could be partly confounded by invariant T cells such as MAIT and iNKT, although diverse VJ usage argued against such confounding for most clonotypes. Out-of-frame TCR alpha sequences shared between twins showed an excess of low generation-probability sequences compared with coincidental sharing between unrelated individuals. In monozygotic twins, out-of-frame TCR alpha sharing was systematically underestimated by recombination models, although the models agreed with sharing between unrelated individuals. In beta out-of-frame sequences, excess twin sharing was weaker, because having fewer shared sequences lowered the signal-to-noise ratio. Because the same donors could not be followed over many years, the conclusions depended on cross-sectional statistical analysis. Abundant cord blood beta clonotypes had fewer insertions, young adult naive repertoires showed a similar but weaker trend, and memory repertoires showed no such trend.

This clonotype was recorded many times. Its antigen is still unknown. There are no base qualities to consult, and no much larger clone falls within one base. Every donor in the study was a healthy Caucasian. Three pairs of female monozygotic twins, all aged about 18 to 30 years, made up the twin cohort. Miltenyi CD45RO+ enrichment and human naive T-cell isolation kits were used to isolate memory (CD45RO+) and naive T cells from PBMC. The same sample was also studied in work on yellow fever vaccine responses in identical twins. From that second study: The authors reported that the T cell response to vaccination in identical twins appeared partly convergent and partly personalized. The study precisely tracked vaccine-responding T cell clones in identical twins.

The sample was memory (CD45RO+) T cells sorted from blood. The meaning of the sample's cell subset or site label: CD45RO+ enriched T cells. Recombination linked TRBV10-3 to TRBJ1-5; 7 central nucleotides agree with TRBD1. The source of this sequence is a woman under 30 in good health. The CDR3 is CAIGDSRENQPQHF. The sequenced DNA: TGTGCCATCGGGGACAGTCGGGAAAATCAGCCCCAGCATTTT.